This is a list of T cell receptor beta chains from one sample in a study of identical twins. Each CDR3 protein gets one entry after TCRdb re-called the 5' RACE reads with MiXCR. The repertoire has approximately 590,000 distinct CDR3 sequences, 9% to 10% of them found once; the top ten carry 2.5% to 3%. Another study also made use of these data, one on yellow fever vaccine responses in identical twins.

Sequenced input: PBMCs. These receptors were collected from a woman aged 18-30 years in good health. The CDR3 runs from the conserved cysteine through the conserved F or W. The D gene is left open where the match is weak. Size is stated for part of the rows, as once, few or many counts, or as a class when the clone is expanded.

D gene	V gene	CDR3 length	J gene	clone size	CDR3 DNA	CDR3 protein
NA	TRBV5-1	14	TRBJ2-2	many	TGCGCCAGCAGTTCGGGTAGCACGACCGGGGAGCTGTTTTTT	CASSSGSTTGELFF
TRBD2	TRBV28	16	TRBJ2-7	few	TGTGCCAGCAGTAGCCTTGGGAGCGGGAGGGCCTACGAGCAGTACTTC	CASSSLGSGRAYEQYF
NA	TRBV6-2/TRBV6-3	12	TRBJ2-4	many	TGTGCCAGCAGTTATATCAAAAACATTCAGTACTTC	CASSYIKNIQYF
NA	TRBV3-1	16	TRBJ2-7	many	TGTGCCAGCAGCCAAGGGCTAGCTCTGAGCTCCTACGAGCAGTACTTC	CASSQGLALSSYEQYF
TRBD2	TRBV7-2	15	TRBJ2-1	NA	TGTGCCAGCACCATAGGACTAGCGGGAGGTAATGAGCAGTTCTTC	CASTIGLAGGNEQFF
TRBD2	TRBV20-1	24	TRBJ2-1	NA	TGCAGTGCTAGAGATGGTTCGGATGGTCCCGGGACTAGTCGGTTTTTGAGCTCCTACAATGAGCAGTTCTTC	CSARDGSDGPGTSRFLSSYNEQFF
NA	TRBV6-5	15	TRBJ2-6	NA	TGTGCCAGCAGGTACTCCCAGACTGGGGCCAACGTCCTGACTTTC	CASRYSQTGANVLTF
NA	TRBV30	14	TRBJ2-7	few	TGTGCCTGGAGTCCCGGTACGTCTCCCTACGAGCAGTACTTC	CAWSPGTSPYEQYF
NA	TRBV4-3	16	TRBJ2-1	NA	TGCGCCAGCAGCCAAGATAGTGGGAGACTAGGGAATGAGCAGTTCTTC	CASSQDSGRLGNEQFF
TRBD1	TRBV3-1	15	TRBJ2-7	NA	TGTGCCAGCAGCCAAACGGGACAGGGGGACTACGAGCAGTACTTC	CASSQTGQGDYEQYF
NA	TRBV6-2/TRBV6-3	13	TRBJ2-5	NA	TGTGCCAGCAGACGTCCGGGGGAGGAGACCCAGTACTTC	CASRRPGEETQYF
TRBD2	TRBV7-3	16	TRBJ2-7	NA	TGTGCCAGCAGCCCAGGGACTAGCGGACTCTCCTACGAGCAGTACTTC	CASSPGTSGLSYEQYF
TRBD2	TRBV4-3	16	TRBJ2-3	many	TGCGCCAGCAGCCAAGTTCTAGCGGGAGGGGCAGATACGCAGTATTTT	CASSQVLAGGADTQYF
TRBD1	TRBV27	14	TRBJ1-2	NA	TGTGCCACCTCCTCCAGGACAGGGCCCTATGGCTACACCTTC	CATSSRTGPYGYTF
TRBD2	TRBV20-1	16	TRBJ2-1	few	TGCAGTGCTACCAACTCTAGCGGAAAATACTACAATGAGCAGTTCTTC	CSATNSSGKYYNEQFF
TRBD2	TRBV11-2	19	TRBJ2-1	NA	TGTGCCAGCAGCTTAAGCCCCGGACTAGCGGGAGGAGTACAGAATGAGCAGTTCTTC	CASSLSPGLAGGVQNEQFF
NA	TRBV9	16	TRBJ1-6	few	TGTGCCAGCAGCGCCCACAGGGTGAGTTGGAATTCACCCCTCCACTTT	CASSAHRVSWNSPLHF
NA	TRBV12-3/TRBV12-4	12	TRBJ2-7	NA	TGTGCCAGCAGTTCAGACGAATACCAGCAGTACTTC	CASSSDEYQQYF
TRBD1	TRBV29-1	16	TRBJ2-7	few	TGCAGCGTTGAGATGACAGGGGTCATCGGCTCCTACGAGCAGTACTTC	CSVEMTGVIGSYEQYF
NA	TRBV3-1	15	TRBJ1-5	NA	TGTGCCAGCAGCCACGGACAGATTAGCAATCAGCCCCAGCATTTT	CASSHGQISNQPQHF
TRBD2	TRBV24-1	13	TRBJ2-3	NA	TGTGCCACCAGGCTAGCGGGAGATGATACGCAGTATTTT	CATRLAGDDTQYF
NA	TRBV12-3/TRBV12-4	13	TRBJ2-3	few	TGTGCCAGCAGTGAGGGGGGGATGGATACGCAGTATTTT	CASSEGGMDTQYF
TRBD2	TRBV15	17	TRBJ2-5	NA	TGTGCCACCAGCGGCGGGCTAGCGGGAGCAAGGGGAGAGACCCAGTACTTC	CATSGGLAGARGETQYF
NA	TRBV20-1	15	TRBJ2-5	NA	TGCAGTGCTAGAGCCCACAGGGCTAGCCAAGAGACCCAGTACTTC	CSARAHRASQETQYF
NA	TRBV29-1	11	TRBJ1-2	many	TGCAGCGTTTCTTCTTCCTATGGCTACACCTTC	CSVSSSYGYTF
TRBD2	TRBV28	15	TRBJ2-7	many	TGTGCCAGCAGTTTTCCAGCGGGAGGGACCTACGAGCAGTACTTC	CASSFPAGGTYEQYF
NA	TRBV11-1	18	TRBJ2-5	NA	TGTGCCAGCAGCGACGATACGAAGGGTAGGGGGTTCGCAGAGACCCAGTACTTC	CASSDDTKGRGFAETQYF
NA	TRBV20-1	14	TRBJ1-1	few	TGCAGTGCTAGATACAGTCCTCAGAACACTGAAGCTTTCTTT	CSARYSPQNTEAFF
TRBD2	TRBV20-1	14	TRBJ2-5	NA	TGCAGTGCTACCAGACTAGCGGTTCCAGAGACCCAGTACTTC	CSATRLAVPETQYF
TRBD2	TRBV23-1	16	TRBJ2-7	NA	TGCGCCAGCAGTCAGTACGGACTAGCGGGAATTTACGAGCAGTACTTC	CASSQYGLAGIYEQYF
NA	TRBV2	12	TRBJ2-7	NA	TGTGCCAGCAGCGGACAGCACTACGAGCAGTACTTC	CASSGQHYEQYF
TRBD1	TRBV20-1	14	TRBJ2-3	many	TGCAGTGCTACGGACAGGGGGAGCACAGATACGCAGTATTTT	CSATDRGSTDTQYF
TRBD1	TRBV18	13	TRBJ2-1	few	TGTGCCAGCTCACCTGAGACTGGGACAGGGCTGTTCTTC	CASSPETGTGLFF
NA	TRBV6-5	15	TRBJ2-3	few	TGTGCCAGCAGTTACGGCGGACAAGACACAGATACGCAGTATTTT	CASSYGGQDTDTQYF
TRBD1	TRBV7-2	12	TRBJ2-7	many	TGTGCCAGCAACTTACAGGGGGCCGAGCAGTACTTC	CASNLQGAEQYF
TRBD2	TRBV3-1	16	TRBJ2-2	NA	TGTGCCAGCCTAATTAGCGGGGGGGCCATCACCGGGGAGCTGTTTTTT	CASLISGGAITGELFF
TRBD2	TRBV7-2	18	TRBJ2-2	many	TGTGCCAGCAGCCCCCGAGCTAGCGGGAGCCCGTACACCGGGGAGCTGTTTTTT	CASSPRASGSPYTGELFF
TRBD2	TRBV20-1	13	TRBJ2-1	many	TGCAGTGCTCAGCGGGAGTCAAATGTTGAGCAGTTCTTC	CSAQRESNVEQFF
NA	TRBV12-3/TRBV12-4	15	TRBJ1-5	few	TGTGCCAGCAGTTTAGACGTTTCTAGCAATCAGCCCCAGCATTTT	CASSLDVSSNQPQHF
TRBD2	TRBV14	16	TRBJ2-3	once	TGTGCCAGCAGCCAAACTAGCGGGAGGTTTTCAGATACGCAGTATTTT	CASSQTSGRFSDTQYF